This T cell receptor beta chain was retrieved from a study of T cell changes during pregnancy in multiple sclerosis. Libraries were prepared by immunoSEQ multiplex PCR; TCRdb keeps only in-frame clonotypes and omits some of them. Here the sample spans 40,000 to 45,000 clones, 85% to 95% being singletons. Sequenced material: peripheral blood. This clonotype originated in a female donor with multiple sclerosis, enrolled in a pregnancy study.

CDR3 coding DNA: TGTGCCAGCAGCATGGGACTAGCGGGAGCGGTAGATACGCAGTATTTT. It encodes CASSMGLAGAVDTQYF. The chain joins TRBV5-8 to TRBJ2-3, with 14 bases fitting TRBD2. The CDR3 totals 16 residues. The J segment lost 5 bases and the V segment lost 4 bases, leaving 6 bases of the junction unmatched. Germline CDR1 reads SGHTS; CDR2 reads YDEGEE.